The T cell receptor beta chain described here comes from a study of T cells in Graves' hyperthyroidism and ophthalmopathy. Trimming stripped 3 bases from V and 6 bases from J, with 17 bases between. The germline V gene has CDR1 DFQATT and CDR2 SNEGSKA (reference sequence). The CDR3 sequence is 15 residues long. Findings and limits, study-wide: Most thyroid clonotypes expanded above 0.001 appeared in blood too.

In the case of this clonotype: Its target is unknown.

Amplification targeted TCR beta CDR3 regions from RNA transcripts. TCR CDR3 underwent first-round RT-PCR with the HTBI primer set. Via MiXCR, TCRdb re-called the multiplex PCR reads, giving one row per CDR3 protein. In the table there are about 560,000 distinct CDR3 sequences, 16% of which are singletons. Sequenced sample: blood. The origin of this receptor is a woman aged 18-30 years with Graves' hyperthyroidism. The rearrangement joins TRBV20-1 to TRBJ2-2; weak D call: TRBD1 (5 bases). CDR3 bases: TGCAGTGCTAGGGGGCAGGGTGGGATCGCCGGGGAGCTGTTTTTT. It codes for CSARGQGGIAGELFF.